This record looks at one TCR beta chain sequence and its context. What it binds is unknown. V gave up 5 bases and J gave up 2 bases; unmatched junction bases: 2. The CDR3 contains 14 residues. Per the germline V gene, CDR1 is SEHNR and CDR2 is FQNEAQ (reference sequence). This sample was included in a study of cytomegalovirus exposure and HLA in healthy donors. The PCR used 60 Vbeta and 13 Jbeta primers. Measured with immunoSEQ multiplex PCR; TCRdb has only the in-frame clones, and not every one. The table counts about 50,000 clones; 2% to 2.5% lies in the top ten. Study conclusions and caveats: The study designated roughly 150 TCR beta chains cytomegalovirus-associated. What a later analysis showed was that several of the most significant clusters appeared linked to common viral pathogens.

This sequence originates from a woman under 30 in good health and CMV-seronegative. The V and J genes are TRBV7-9 and TRBJ1-5; 8 bases match TRBD1. Sequencing used PBMCs. CDR3 protein: CASSVQGGNQPQHF. The CDR3 coding sequence is TGTGCCAGCAGCGTACAGGGGGGCAATCAGCCCCAGCATTTT.